The entry below describes one T cell receptor beta chain. Method: immunoSEQ multiplex PCR; TCRdb's copy keeps in-frame clones and lacks some. The data show about 82,000 clones, 83% seen once. The CDR3 is 16 amino acids. CDR1 is LNHDA and CDR2 is SQIVND in the germline V gene (reference sequence). V was shortened by 6 bases and J by 3 bases, with 18 bases between the two germline ends. This sample is part of a study of OX40 agonist ivuxolimab in advanced cancers. The gene calls are TRBV19 and TRBJ1-3; D is possibly TRBD1 (6 bases). The specimen was CD4+ or CD8+ T cells sorted from blood, collected in a trial of the OX40 agonist ivuxolimab. The TCR comes from an adult with an advanced solid tumor such as melanoma, head and neck, liver or kidney cancer. DNA for the CDR3: TGTGCCAGTAGCCCCCCGAGGGGGGCAGGTGGAAACACCATATATTTT. Amino acids: CASSPPRGAGGNTIYF.